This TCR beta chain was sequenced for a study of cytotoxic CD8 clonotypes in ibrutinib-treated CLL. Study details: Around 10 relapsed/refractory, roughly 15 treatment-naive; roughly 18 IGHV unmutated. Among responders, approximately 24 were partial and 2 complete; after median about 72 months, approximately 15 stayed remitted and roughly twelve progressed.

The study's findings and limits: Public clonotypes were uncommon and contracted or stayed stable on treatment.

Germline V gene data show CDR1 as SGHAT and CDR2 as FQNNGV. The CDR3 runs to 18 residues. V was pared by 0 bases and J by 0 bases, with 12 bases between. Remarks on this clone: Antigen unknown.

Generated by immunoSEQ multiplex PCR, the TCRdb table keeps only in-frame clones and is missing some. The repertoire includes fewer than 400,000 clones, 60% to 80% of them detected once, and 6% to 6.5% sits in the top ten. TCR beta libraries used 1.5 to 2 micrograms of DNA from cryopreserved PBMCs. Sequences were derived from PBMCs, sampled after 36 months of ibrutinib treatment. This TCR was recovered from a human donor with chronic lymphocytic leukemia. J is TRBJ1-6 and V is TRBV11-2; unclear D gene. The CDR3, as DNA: TGTGCCAGCAGCTTAGAAGGCAGGTGGAGCTCCTATAATTCACCCCTCCACTTT. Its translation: CASSLEGRWSSYNSPLHF.